The 18 T cell receptor beta chains in this list originate from one sample, sequenced in a study of neoadjuvant anti-PD-1 for oral cavity cancer. Only in-frame clones appear in the TCRdb table, and some are missing; sequencing was by immunoSEQ multiplex PCR. The sample yields tens of thousands of clones, 45% seen once. Specified time point: after neoadjuvant nivolumab, at surgical resection. This specimen was tumor tissue, taken after nivolumab (anti-PD-1) treatment. Every receptor here comes from a person aged 40 to 85 with oral cavity squamous cell carcinoma.

The chain carries TRBV5-4 and TRBJ2-7, with D possibly called TRBD1 or TRBD2 (5 bases each). The CDR3 is made up of 13 amino acids. Germline CDR1 is SGHNT and CDR2 is YYREEE (reference sequence). Trimming took off 7 bases at V and 5 bases at J, with 16 bases between the two ends. Written as DNA, the CDR3 is TGTGCCAGCTCCGCCCAGGGAGAGAACGAGCAGTACTTC. Encoded protein: CASSAQGENEQYF.

The chain carries TRBV4-3 and TRBJ1-2; D not resolved. The CDR3 runs to 16 residues. Germline loops: CDR1 LGHNA, CDR2 YSLEER. V dropped 1 base and J dropped 0 bases, with 12 bases sitting between them. The CDR3 sequence: CASSQVGTATNYGYTF. The CDR3 DNA reads TGCGCCAGCAGCCAAGTAGGAACCGCAACTAACTATGGCTACACCTTC.

The gene calls are TRBV6-4 and TRBJ2-2; D tentatively reads TRBD1 or TRBD2 (5 bases each). The length of the CDR3 is 16 residues. Germline-derived CDR1 and CDR2 are MRHNA and SNTAGT. Trimming removed 4 bases at V and 0 bases at J, with 12 bases between. The CDR3 loop is CASSAEGSPNTGELFF. The DNA of the CDR3 is TGTGCCAGCAGTGCCGAGGGGAGCCCGAACACCGGGGAGCTGTTTTTT.

V usage is TRBV7-9 and J usage is TRBJ1-6; TRBD1 might be the D (6 bases). Between the trimmed V and J ends, which lost 2 bases and 7 bases, there was a span of 12 bases. The CDR3 runs to 15 residues. Germline V gives CDR1 SEHNR, CDR2 FQNEAQ (reference sequence). The CDR3 is CASSLPGGRNSPLHF. The CDR3 bases are TGTGCCAGCAGCTTACCCGGGGGCCGGAATTCACCCCTCCACTTT.

The V call is TRBV27, the J call TRBJ1-2, with a tentative D call TRBD1 (5 bases). CDR1 and CDR2 (germline): MNHEY, SMNVEV (reference sequence). This CDR3 comprises 15 residues. Trimming left V 0 bases short and J 8 bases short, with 16 bases between. CDR3 sequence: CASSLSGFQGLGYTF. In DNA, the CDR3 is TGTGCCAGCAGTTTATCGGGCTTCCAGGGACTAGGCTACACCTTC.

This clone rates as medium-sized. The chain couples TRBV7-6 to TRBJ1-5; 9 bases agree with TRBD1. CDR3 length: 14 residues. Germline V gene data show CDR1 as SGHVS and CDR2 as FNYEAQ. Germline trimming cut 5 bases from V and 4 bases from J; bases unmatched to any gene: 3. CDR3 protein: CASSQDRGNQPQHF. CDR3 DNA sequence: TGTGCCAGCAGCCAGGACAGGGGAAATCAGCCCCAGCATTTT.

This clone was found many times. The chain joins TRBV7-8 to TRBJ1-3; D might be TRBD1 (6 bases). Germline V lookup: CDR1 SGHVS, CDR2 FQNEAQ. The CDR3 spans 15 residues. The V end lost 3 bases, the J end lost 2 bases, and 11 bases lay between the germline ends. The DNA for the CDR3 is TGTGCCAGCAGCTTTACAGGGTCGACTGGAAACACCATATATTTT. Protein sequence: CASSFTGSTGNTIYF.

The rearrangement links TRBV28 to TRBJ1-5; D may be TRBD1 (6 bases). The CDR3 sequence is 15 residues long. V shed 2 bases and J shed 2 bases, with 10 bases lying between them. CDR1 and CDR2 (germline): MDHEN, SYDVKM. CDR3 in DNA: TGTGCCAGCAGTTTAACGGGGGCCGGCAATCAGCCCCAGCATTTT. Its translation is CASSLTGAGNQPQHF.

Judged by abundance, this clone is medium-sized. The gene calls are TRBV9 and TRBJ2-3; tentatively, D is TRBD2 (5 bases). Germline values: CDR1 SGDLS, CDR2 YYNGEE. The V end lost 2 bases, the J end lost 2 bases, and 9 bases lay between the germline ends. The CDR3 has 14 residues. CDR3 residues: CASSVLADTDTQYF. Here the CDR3 DNA reads TGTGCCAGCAGCGTGCTAGCTGACACAGATACGCAGTATTTT.

The CDR3: CASSPLWGGNTIYF. The CDR3 nucleotides are TGTGCCAGCAGCCCCTTGTGGGGAGGAAACACCATATATTTT. J is TRBJ1-3 and V is TRBV13; D gene ambiguous. Trimming cost V 5 bases and J 4 bases, with 12 bases left between them. The CDR3 runs to 14 residues. In germline, CDR1 is PRHDT, CDR2 FYEKMQ (reference sequence).

This clone turned up a few times. This rearrangement joins TRBV5-1 to TRBJ2-5; D uncertain. CDR3 length equals 16 residues. CDR1 and CDR2 from the germline V gene are SGHRS and YFSETQ. The germline V and J ends were trimmed by 0 bases and 1 base, with 13 bases remaining between them. CDR3: CASSLVAAKSQETQYF. The CDR3 DNA reads as TGCGCCAGCAGCTTGGTGGCAGCAAAGTCCCAAGAGACCCAGTACTTC. The entire variable domain, with the rest obtained from reference TRBV5-1 and TRBJ2-5, is as follows: KAGVTQTPRYLIKTRGQQVTLSCSPISGHRSVSWYQQTPGQGLQFLFEYFSETQRNKGNFPGRFSGRQFSNSRSEMNVSTLELGDSALYLCASSLVAAKSQETQYFGPGTRLLVL.

This clone was counted ten times or more. The chain couples TRBV4-3 to TRBJ1-2; D not resolved. The CDR3 runs 13 residues. V shed 4 bases and J shed 8 bases, with 14 bases lying between them. Germline assignment: CDR1 LGHNA and CDR2 YSLEER. CDR3 protein: CASSPYIGYGYTF. The DNA of the CDR3 is TGCGCCAGCAGCCCTTACATAGGGTACGGCTACACCTTC.

This clone was observed a handful of times. This chain links TRBV19 with TRBJ2-1, with D tentatively TRBD1 (5 bases). From germline, CDR1 is LNHDA and CDR2 SQIVND (reference sequence). Trimming removed 6 bases at V and 9 bases at J, with 15 bases between. The CDR3 sequence is 13 residues long. CDR3 in DNA: TGTGCCAGTAGCCCAGGGTCTAGAGGTGAGCAGTTCTTC. The encoded protein is CASSPGSRGEQFF.

The rearrangement joins TRBV11-2 to TRBJ2-3; D might be TRBD2 (5 bases). Germline V CDR1 and CDR2: SGHAT, FQNNGV. V lost 4 bases and J lost 4, with 9 bases in between. The CDR3 contains 13 residues. The CDR3 region is CASSSPGSDTQYF. CDR3 bases: TGTGCCAGCAGCTCTCCGGGGTCAGATACGCAGTATTTT.

The CDR3 region has the DNA TGTGCCAGCAGCTGGACTAGCGGGGGGACCAACAATGAGCAGTTCTTC. It specifies CASSWTSGGTNNEQFF. The rearrangement joins TRBV11-2 to TRBJ2-1, with 14 bases lining up with TRBD2. The trim removed 4 bases at V and 5 bases at J, leaving 4 bases unmatched. CDR1 is SGHAT, CDR2 FQNNGV, per germline. The CDR3 runs 16 residues.

This clone was seen a single time. The chain uses TRBV6-6 and TRBJ1-2, with 10 nucleotides matching TRBD1. This CDR3 has 15 residues. Trimming at V came to 0 bases and at J to 6 bases, leaving 4 bases not matched to a gene. Germline V gene sequence: CDR1 MNHNY, CDR2 SVGAGI (reference sequence). The CDR3 loop is CASSYSGQGLNGYTF. The DNA for the CDR3 is TGTGCCAGCAGTTACTCGGGACAGGGGTTAAATGGCTACACCTTC.

This clone was counted many times. The J gene is TRBJ1-5, the V gene TRBV7-9, with TRBD1 matching over 8 bases. The CDR3 sequence is 12 residues long. In germline, CDR1 is SEHNR, CDR2 FQNEAQ (reference sequence). The V segment lost 6 bases and the J segment 6 bases; nucleotides outside the gene matches: 1. The CDR3 loop reads CASSTGGQPQHF. Here the CDR3 DNA reads TGTGCCAGCAGTACAGGGGGTCAGCCCCAGCATTTT.

The chain uses TRBV7-9 and TRBJ2-3; 7 nucleotides match TRBD1. Losses at the gene ends were 1 base for V and 2 bases for J; bases not matched to a gene: 6. CDR1 and CDR2 (germline): SEHNR, FQNEAQ (reference sequence). The CDR3 contains 16 residues. The CDR3 DNA follows: TGTGCCAGCAGCTTAGTGGACAGGATCCTCACAGATACGCAGTATTTT. Protein: CASSLVDRILTDTQYF. The full variable domain, its missing parts supplied by reference TRBV7-9 and TRBJ2-3, is DTGVSQNPRHKITKRGQNVTFRCDPISEHNRLYWYRQTLGQGPEFLTYFQNEAQLEKSRLLSDRFSAERPKGSFSTLEIQRTEQGDSAMYLCASSLVDRILTDTQYFGPGTRLTVL.